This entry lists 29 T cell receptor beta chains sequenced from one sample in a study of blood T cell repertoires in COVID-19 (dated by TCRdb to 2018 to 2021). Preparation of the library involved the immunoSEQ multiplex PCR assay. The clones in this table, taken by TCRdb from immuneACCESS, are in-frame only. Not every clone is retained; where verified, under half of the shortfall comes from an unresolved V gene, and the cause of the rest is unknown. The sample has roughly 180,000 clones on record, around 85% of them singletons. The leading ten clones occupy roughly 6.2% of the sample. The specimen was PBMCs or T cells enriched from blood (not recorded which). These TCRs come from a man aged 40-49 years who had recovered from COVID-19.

The CDR3 DNA follows: TGTGCCAGCATCTTTCAAACAGGGATAAAAGGGGAGCTGTTTTTT. It encodes CASIFQTGIKGELFF. V usage is TRBV7-8 and J usage is TRBJ2-2, with D perhaps TRBD1 (6 bases). The V and J ends lost 7 bases and 8 bases respectively, with 20 bases between them. The CDR3 spans 15 residues. Germline lookup yields CDR1 SGHVS and CDR2 FQNEAQ.

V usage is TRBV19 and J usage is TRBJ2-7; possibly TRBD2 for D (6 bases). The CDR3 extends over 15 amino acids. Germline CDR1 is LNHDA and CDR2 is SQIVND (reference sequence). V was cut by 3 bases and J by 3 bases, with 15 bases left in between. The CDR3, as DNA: TGTGCCAGTAGTATGGACTCGACTAGTTACTACGAGCAGTACTTC. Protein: CASSMDSTSYYEQYF. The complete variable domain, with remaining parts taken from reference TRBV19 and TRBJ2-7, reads DGGITQSPKYLFRKEGQNVTLSCEQNLNHDAMYWYRQDPGQGLRLIYYSQIVNDFQKGDIAEGYSVSREKKESFPLTVTSAQKNPTAFYLCASSMDSTSYYEQYFGPGTRLTVT.

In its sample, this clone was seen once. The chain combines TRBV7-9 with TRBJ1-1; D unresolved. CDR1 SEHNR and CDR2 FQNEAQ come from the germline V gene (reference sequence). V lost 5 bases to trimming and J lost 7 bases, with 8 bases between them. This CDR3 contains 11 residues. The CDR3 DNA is TGTGCCAGCAGCCTGCAGCGTGAAGCTTTCTTT. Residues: CASSLQREAFF.

CDR3 in amino acids: CASRKDRENTEAFF. CDR3 coding DNA: TGTGCCAGCCGCAAAGACAGGGAGAACACTGAAGCTTTCTTT. The rearrangement uses TRBV2 and TRBJ1-1; TRBD1 agrees at 7 bases. CDR3 length equals 14 residues. Germline lookup yields CDR1 SNHLY and CDR2 FYNNEI. With V trimmed by 8 bases and J by 1 base, 7 bases remained unmatched.

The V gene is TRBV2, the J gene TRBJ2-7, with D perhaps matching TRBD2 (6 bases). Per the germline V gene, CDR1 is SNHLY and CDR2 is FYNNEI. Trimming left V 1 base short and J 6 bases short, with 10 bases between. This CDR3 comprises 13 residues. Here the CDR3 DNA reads TGTGCCAGCAGTGAAGTAGGAGGGTCCGAGCAGTACTTC. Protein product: CASSEVGGSEQYF. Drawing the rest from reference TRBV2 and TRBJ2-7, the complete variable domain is EPEVTQTPSHQVTQMGQEVILRCVPISNHLYFYWYRQILGQKVEFLVSFYNNEISEKSEIFDDQFSVERPDGSNFTLKIRSTKLEDSAMYFCASSEVGGSEQYFGPGTRLTVT.

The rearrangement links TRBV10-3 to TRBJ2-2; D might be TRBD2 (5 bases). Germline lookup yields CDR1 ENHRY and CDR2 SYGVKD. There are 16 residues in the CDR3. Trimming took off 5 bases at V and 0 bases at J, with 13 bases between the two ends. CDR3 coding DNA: TGTGCCATCAGTCCGCGGGTCGGCACGAACACCGGGGAGCTGTTTTTT. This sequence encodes CAISPRVGTNTGELFF.

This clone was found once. The CDR3 protein is CATSQEETQYF. The CDR3 DNA reads TGTGCCACCAGCCAGGAAGAGACCCAGTACTTC. The chain joins TRBV24-1 to TRBJ2-5, with no clear D. Germline V gene data show CDR1 as KGHDR and CDR2 as SFDVKD. Trimming shortened V by 7 bases and J by 3 bases, and 5 bases separated the two germline ends. There are 11 residues in the CDR3.

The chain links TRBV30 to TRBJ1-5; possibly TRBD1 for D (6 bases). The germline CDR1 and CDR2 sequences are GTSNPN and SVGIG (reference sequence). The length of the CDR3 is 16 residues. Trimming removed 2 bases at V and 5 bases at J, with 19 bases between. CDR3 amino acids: CAWSREGGRLDQPQHF. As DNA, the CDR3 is TGTGCCTGGAGTCGGGAGGGGGGCAGGCTCGATCAGCCCCAGCATTTT. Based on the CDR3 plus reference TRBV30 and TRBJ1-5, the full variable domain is SQTIHQWPATLVQPVGSPLSLECTVEGTSNPNLYWYRQAAGRGLQLLFYSVGIGQISSEVPQNLSASRPQDRQFILSSKKLLLSDSGFYLCAWSREGGRLDQPQHFGDGTRLSIL.

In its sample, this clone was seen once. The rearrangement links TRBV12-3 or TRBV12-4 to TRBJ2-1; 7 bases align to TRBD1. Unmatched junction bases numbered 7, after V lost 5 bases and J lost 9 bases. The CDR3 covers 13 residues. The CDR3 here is CASSPSPGGEQFF. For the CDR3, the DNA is TGTGCCAGCAGTCCCTCCCCAGGGGGTGAGCAGTTCTTC.

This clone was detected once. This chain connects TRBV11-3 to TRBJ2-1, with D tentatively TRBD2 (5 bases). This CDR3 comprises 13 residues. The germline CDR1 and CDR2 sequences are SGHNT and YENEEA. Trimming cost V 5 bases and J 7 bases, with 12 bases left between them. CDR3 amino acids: CASSPTPGNEQFF. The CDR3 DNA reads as TGTGCCAGCAGCCCGACTCCGGGGAATGAGCAGTTCTTC.

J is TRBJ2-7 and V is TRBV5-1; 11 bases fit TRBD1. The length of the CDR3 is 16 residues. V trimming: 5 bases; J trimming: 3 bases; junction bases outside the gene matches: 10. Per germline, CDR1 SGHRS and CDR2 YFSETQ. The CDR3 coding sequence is TGCGCCAGCAGTCCCACTGGGACAGGGGGGGGCTACGAGCAGTACTTC. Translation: CASSPTGTGGGYEQYF.

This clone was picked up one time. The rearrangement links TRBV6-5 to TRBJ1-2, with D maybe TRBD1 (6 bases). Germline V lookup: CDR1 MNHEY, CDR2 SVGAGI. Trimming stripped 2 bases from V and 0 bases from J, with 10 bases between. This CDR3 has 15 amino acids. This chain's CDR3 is CASSYRQAPNYGYTF. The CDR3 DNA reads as TGTGCCAGCAGTTACCGACAGGCCCCTAACTATGGCTACACCTTC.

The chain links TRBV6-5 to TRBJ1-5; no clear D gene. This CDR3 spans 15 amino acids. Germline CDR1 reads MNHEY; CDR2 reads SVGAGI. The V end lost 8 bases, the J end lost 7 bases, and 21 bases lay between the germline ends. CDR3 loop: CASWNEVLREQPQHF. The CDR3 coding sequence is TGTGCCAGCTGGAATGAGGTCCTAAGAGAGCAGCCCCAGCATTTT.

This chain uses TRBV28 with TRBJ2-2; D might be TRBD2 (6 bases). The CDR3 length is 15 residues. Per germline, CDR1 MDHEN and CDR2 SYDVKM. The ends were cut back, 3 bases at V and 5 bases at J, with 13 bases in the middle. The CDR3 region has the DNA TGTGCCAGCAGTTTTTACAGGAGGGTTACCGGGGAGCTGTTTTTT. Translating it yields CASSFYRRVTGELFF. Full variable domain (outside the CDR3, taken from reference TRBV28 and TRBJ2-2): DVKVTQSSRYLVKRTGEKVFLECVQDMDHENMFWYRQDPGLGLRLIYFSYDVKMKEKGDIPEGYSVSREKKERFSLILESASTNQTSMYLCASSFYRRVTGELFFGEGSRLTVL.

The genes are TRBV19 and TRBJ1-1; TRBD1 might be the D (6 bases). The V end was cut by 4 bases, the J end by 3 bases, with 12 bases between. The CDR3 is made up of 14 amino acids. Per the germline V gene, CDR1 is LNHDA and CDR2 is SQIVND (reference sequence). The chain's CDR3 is CASSTNTGYTEAFF. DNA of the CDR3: TGTGCCAGTAGTACCAACACAGGGTACACTGAAGCTTTCTTT.

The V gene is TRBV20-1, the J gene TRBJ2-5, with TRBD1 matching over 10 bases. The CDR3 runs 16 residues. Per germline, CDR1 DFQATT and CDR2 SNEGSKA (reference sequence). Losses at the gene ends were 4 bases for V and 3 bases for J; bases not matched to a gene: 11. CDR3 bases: TGCAGTGCTATTGACCGGGACAGGGGCACCAAAGAGACCCAGTACTTC. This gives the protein CSAIDRDRGTKETQYF.

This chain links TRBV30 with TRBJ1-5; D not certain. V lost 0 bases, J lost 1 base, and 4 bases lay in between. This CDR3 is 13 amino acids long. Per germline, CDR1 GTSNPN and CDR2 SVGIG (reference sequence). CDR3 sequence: CAWSVGSNQPQHF. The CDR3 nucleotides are TGTGCCTGGAGTGTCGGGAGCAATCAGCCCCAGCATTTT.

The CDR3 sequence is CASSLEAGIYGYTF. In DNA, the CDR3 is TGTGCCAGCAGCTTAGAGGCGGGGATCTATGGCTACACCTTC. The chain is built from TRBV7-9 and TRBJ1-2; D not certain. In germline, CDR1 is SEHNR, CDR2 FQNEAQ (reference sequence). The V and J ends lost 1 base and 4 bases respectively, with 10 bases between them. The CDR3 runs to 14 residues.

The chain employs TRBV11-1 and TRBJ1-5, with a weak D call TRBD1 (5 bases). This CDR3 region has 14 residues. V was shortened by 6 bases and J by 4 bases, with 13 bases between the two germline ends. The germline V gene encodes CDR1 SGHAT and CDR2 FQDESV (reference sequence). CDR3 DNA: TGTGCCAGCAGTCCCGGTGGGGCAAATCAGCCCCAGCATTTT. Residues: CASSPGGANQPQHF.

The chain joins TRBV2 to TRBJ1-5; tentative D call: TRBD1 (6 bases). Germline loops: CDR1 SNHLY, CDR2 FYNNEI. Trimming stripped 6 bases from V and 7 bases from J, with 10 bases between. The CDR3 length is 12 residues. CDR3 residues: CASRTGKQPQHF. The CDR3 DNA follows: TGTGCCAGCAGGACAGGAAAACAGCCCCAGCATTTT.

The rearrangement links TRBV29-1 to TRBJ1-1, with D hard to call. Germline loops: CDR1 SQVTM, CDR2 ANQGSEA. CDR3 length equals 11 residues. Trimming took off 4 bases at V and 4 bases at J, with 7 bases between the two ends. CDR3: CSVVLVTEAFF. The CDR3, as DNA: TGCAGCGTTGTCTTAGTCACTGAAGCTTTCTTT.

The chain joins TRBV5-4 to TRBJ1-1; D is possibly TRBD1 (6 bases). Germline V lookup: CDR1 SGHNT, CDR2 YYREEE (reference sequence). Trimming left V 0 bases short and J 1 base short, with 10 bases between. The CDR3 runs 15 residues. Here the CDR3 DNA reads TGTGCCAGCAGCTTGGGGGGGGGACAGAACACTGAAGCTTTCTTT. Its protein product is CASSLGGGQNTEAFF.

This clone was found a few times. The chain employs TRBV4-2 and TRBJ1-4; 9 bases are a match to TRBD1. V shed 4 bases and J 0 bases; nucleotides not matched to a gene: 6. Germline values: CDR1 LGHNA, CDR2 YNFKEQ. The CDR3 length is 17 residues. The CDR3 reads CASSLGDRDTTNEKLFF. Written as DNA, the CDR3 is TGTGCCAGCAGCCTAGGGGACAGGGACACAACTAATGAAAAACTGTTTTTT.

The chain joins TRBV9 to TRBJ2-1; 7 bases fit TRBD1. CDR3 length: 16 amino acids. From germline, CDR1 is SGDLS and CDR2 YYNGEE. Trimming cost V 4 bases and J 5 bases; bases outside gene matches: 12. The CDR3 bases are TGTGCCAGCAGCCACCCCCAAGGACAGGCTAACAATGAGCAGTTCTTC. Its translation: CASSHPQGQANNEQFF.

Written as DNA, the CDR3 is TGTGCCAGCAGAGGACAGGGCTCGAACACTGAAGCTTTCTTT. Translated: CASRGQGSNTEAFF. The chain combines TRBV2 with TRBJ1-1; 8 bases fit TRBD1. Germline CDR1 reads SNHLY; CDR2 reads FYNNEI. The junction had 4 bases not matched to a gene; V was cut back by 6 bases and J by 1 base. The CDR3 has 14 amino acids.

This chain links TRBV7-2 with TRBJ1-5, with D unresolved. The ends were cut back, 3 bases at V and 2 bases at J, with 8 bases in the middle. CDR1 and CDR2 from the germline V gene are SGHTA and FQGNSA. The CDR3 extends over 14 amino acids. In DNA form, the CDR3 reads TGTGCCAGCAGCTTCGCCCCAGGCAATCAGCCCCAGCATTTT. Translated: CASSFAPGNQPQHF.

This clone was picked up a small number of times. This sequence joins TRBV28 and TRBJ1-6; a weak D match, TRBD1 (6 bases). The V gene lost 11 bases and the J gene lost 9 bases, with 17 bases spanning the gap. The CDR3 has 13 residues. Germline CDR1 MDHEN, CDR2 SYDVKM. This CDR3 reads CALGSGAGSPLHF. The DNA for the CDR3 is TGTGCCTTAGGATCAGGGGCGGGTTCACCCCTCCACTTT.

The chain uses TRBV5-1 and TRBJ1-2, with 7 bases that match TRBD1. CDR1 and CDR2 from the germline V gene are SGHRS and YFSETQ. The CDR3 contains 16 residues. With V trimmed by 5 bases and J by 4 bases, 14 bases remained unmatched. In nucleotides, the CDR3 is TGCGCCAGCAGTTTAGATACAGGGGCTTCCGCCTATGGCTACACCTTC. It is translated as CASSLDTGASAYGYTF.

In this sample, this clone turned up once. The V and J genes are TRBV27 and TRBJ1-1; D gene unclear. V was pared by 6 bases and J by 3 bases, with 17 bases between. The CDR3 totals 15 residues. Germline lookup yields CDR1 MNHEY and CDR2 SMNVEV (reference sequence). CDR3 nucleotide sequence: TGTGCCAGCAGGGGCCAGCCATTCCCCTACACTGAAGCTTTCTTT. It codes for CASRGQPFPYTEAFF.